This paragraph covers one T cell receptor beta chain sequence. The data belong to a study of blood T cell repertoires in COVID-19. The wider study: Researchers got acute and convalescent COVID-19 samples from the United States, Italy and Spain. Nucleic acid was either cDNA or gDNA, and it came from T cells, B-cell-depleted T cells, or PBMCs.

Data came from immunoSEQ multiplex PCR; TCRdb stores just in-frame clones and leaves some out. The sample shows approximately 210,000 clones, just over 85% of them seen only once. The CDR3 is made up of 15 amino acids. Germline assignment: CDR1 MGHRA and CDR2 YSYEKL. Trimming shortened V by 0 bases and J by 3 bases, and 8 bases separated the two germline ends. J is TRBJ2-2 and V is TRBV4-1; D is unclear. The TCR comes from a man under 40 who had recovered from COVID-19. The material sequenced was peripheral blood. This chain's CDR3 is CASSQEELYTGELFF. CDR3 sequence (DNA): TGCGCCAGCAGCCAAGAAGAGCTTTACACCGGGGAGCTGTTTTTT.